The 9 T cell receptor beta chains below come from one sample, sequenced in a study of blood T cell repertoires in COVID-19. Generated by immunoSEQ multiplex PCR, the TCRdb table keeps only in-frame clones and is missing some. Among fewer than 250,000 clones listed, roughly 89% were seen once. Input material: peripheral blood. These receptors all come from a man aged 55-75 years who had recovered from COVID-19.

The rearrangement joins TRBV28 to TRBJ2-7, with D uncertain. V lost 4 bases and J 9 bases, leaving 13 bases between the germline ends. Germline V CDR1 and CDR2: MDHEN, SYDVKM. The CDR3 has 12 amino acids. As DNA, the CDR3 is TGTGCCAGCAGTTCCCCTCCCCAGGCGCAGTACTTC. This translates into CASSSPPQAQYF.

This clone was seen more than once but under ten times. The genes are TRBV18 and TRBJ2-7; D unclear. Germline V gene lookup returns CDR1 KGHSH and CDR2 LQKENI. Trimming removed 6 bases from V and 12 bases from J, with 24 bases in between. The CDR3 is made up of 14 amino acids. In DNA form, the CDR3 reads TGTGCCAGCTCCCCCTCACCTTCCGAGTATGAACGGTACTTC. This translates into CASSPSPSEYERYF.

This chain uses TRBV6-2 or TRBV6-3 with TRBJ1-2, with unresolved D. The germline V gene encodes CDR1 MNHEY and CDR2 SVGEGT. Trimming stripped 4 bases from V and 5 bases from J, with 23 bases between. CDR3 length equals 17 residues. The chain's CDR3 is CASSSAYSLTSGYGYTF. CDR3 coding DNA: TGTGCCAGCAGTTCTGCCTACAGCTTAACCTCTGGATATGGCTACACCTTC.

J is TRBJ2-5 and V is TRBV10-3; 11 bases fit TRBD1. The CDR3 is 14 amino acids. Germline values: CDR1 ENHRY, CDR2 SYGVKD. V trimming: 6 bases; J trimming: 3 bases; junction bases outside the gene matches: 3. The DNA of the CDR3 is TGTGCCATCAGAGGACAGGGGGCTGAAGAGACCCAGTACTTC. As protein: CAIRGQGAEETQYF.

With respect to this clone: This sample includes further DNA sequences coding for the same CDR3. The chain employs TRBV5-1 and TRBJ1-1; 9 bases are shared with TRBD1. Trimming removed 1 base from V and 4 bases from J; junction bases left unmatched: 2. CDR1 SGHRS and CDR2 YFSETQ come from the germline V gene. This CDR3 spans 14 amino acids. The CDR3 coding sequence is TGCGCCAGCAGCTTGCCGACAGGGGGCACTGAAGCTTTCTTT. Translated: CASSLPTGGTEAFF. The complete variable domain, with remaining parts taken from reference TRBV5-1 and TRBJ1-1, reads KAGVTQTPRYLIKTRGQQVTLSCSPISGHRSVSWYQQTPGQGLQFLFEYFSETQRNKGNFPGRFSGRQFSNSRSEMNVSTLELGDSALYLCASSLPTGGTEAFFGQGTRLTVV.

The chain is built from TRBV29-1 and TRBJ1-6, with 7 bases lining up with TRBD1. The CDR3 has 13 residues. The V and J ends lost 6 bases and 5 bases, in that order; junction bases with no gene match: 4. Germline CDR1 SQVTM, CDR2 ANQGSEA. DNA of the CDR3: TGCAGCGTCGCCCAGGGGGATAATTCACCCCTCCACTTT. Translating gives CSVAQGDNSPLHF.

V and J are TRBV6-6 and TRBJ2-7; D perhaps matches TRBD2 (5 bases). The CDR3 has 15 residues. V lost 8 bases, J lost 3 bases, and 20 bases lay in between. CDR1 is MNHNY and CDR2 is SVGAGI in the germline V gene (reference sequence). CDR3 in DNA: TGTGCCAGCCATCAATCCGGCTTCGGGGTCTACGAGCAGTACTTC. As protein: CASHQSGFGVYEQYF.

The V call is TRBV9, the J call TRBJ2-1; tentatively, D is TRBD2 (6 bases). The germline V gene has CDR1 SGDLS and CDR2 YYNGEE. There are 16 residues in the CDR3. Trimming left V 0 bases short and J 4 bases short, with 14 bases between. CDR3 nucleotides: TGTGCCAGCAGCGTAGGACCGGGAGTGAATTACAATGAGCAGTTCTTC. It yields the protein CASSVGPGVNYNEQFF.

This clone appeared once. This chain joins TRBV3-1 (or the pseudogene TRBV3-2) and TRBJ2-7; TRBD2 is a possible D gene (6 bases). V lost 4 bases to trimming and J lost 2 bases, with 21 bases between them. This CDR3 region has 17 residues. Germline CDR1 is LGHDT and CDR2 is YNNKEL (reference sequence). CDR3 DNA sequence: TGTGCCAGCAGCCGGAGGGGAGCAGGGCGGGTTACCTACGAGCAGTACTTC. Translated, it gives CASSRRGAGRVTYEQYF.